The T cell receptor (beta chain) described here comes from a study of control samples from healthy donors and cancer patients. With 4 bases clipped from V and 0 bases from J, the junction kept 6 bases outside the gene matches. The length of the CDR3 is 16 residues. Germline assignment: CDR1 LGHDT and CDR2 YNNKEL (reference sequence). TCRdb keeps only in-frame clones here, not all; method: immunoSEQ multiplex PCR. The table shows some 120,000 clones, with 85% to 95% occurring only once. This chain links TRBV3-1 (or the pseudogene TRBV3-2) with TRBJ1-1; 9 bases are shared with TRBD1. This clonotype was obtained from a man aged 18-30 years in good health. Sequenced input: blood. CDR3 region: CASSRQGGLMNTEAFF. In DNA form, the CDR3 reads TGTGCCAGCAGCCGACAGGGGGGCCTAATGAACACTGAAGCTTTCTTT.